A single sample is the source of the 8 T cell receptor beta chains below, sequenced in a study of blood T cell repertoires in COVID-19. TCRdb's table, derived via immunoSEQ multiplex PCR, lists solely in-frame clones and lacks some. This table holds more than 85,000 clones, roughly 92% found once. The sequenced sample consisted of peripheral blood. The receptor set was obtained from a man in his 70s with acute or convalescent COVID-19.

The CDR3 here is CASSPTSSTPRTGELFF. CDR3 DNA: TGTGCCAGCAGCCCAACCTCCTCCACCCCGCGGACCGGGGAGCTGTTTTTT. J is TRBJ2-2 and V is TRBV9; D is uncertain. The CDR3 covers 17 residues. Trimming shortened V by 4 bases and J by 5 bases, and 21 bases separated the two germline ends. Germline CDR1 is SGDLS and CDR2 is YYNGEE.

The chain couples TRBV5-8 to TRBJ2-1, with TRBD2 identical over 9 bases. Germline V gene data show CDR1 as SGHTS and CDR2 as YDEGEE. With V trimmed by 0 bases and J by 0 bases, 4 bases remained unmatched. The CDR3 is made up of 17 amino acids. CDR3 in amino acids: CASSLAGLASSYNEQFF. In DNA, the CDR3 is TGTGCCAGCAGCTTGGCCGGACTAGCGAGCTCCTACAATGAGCAGTTCTTC.

This sequence joins TRBV6-6 and TRBJ1-2; TRBD1 matches at 7 bases. This CDR3 spans 15 amino acids. V lost 7 bases and J lost 3; bases outside the gene matches: 11. The V gene's germline CDR1 is MNHNY and CDR2 SVGAGI (reference sequence). CDR3 DNA: TGTGCCAGCACCCTAACAGGGGTAAGGGACTATGGCTACACCTTC. This sequence encodes CASTLTGVRDYGYTF.

The rearrangement links TRBV21-1 to TRBJ1-6; TRBD1 reflects the table's D call only, with no check against the DNA. TRBV21-1 constitutes a pseudogene. This CDR3 spans 15 amino acids. CDR3 amino acids: CASSRDRGNNSPLHF. The CDR3 nucleotides read TGTGCCAGCAGCAGAGACAGGGGTAATAATTCACCCCTCCACTTT.

The CDR3 nucleotides read TGTGCCAGCAGTTTACTAGCGGGGGGCCGCGATGAGCAGTTCTTC. This sequence encodes CASSLLAGGRDEQFF. The gene calls are TRBV27 and TRBJ2-1; TRBD2 matches 11 bases. V shed 2 bases, J shed 8 bases, and the junction held 5 bases outside the gene matches. CDR1 is MNHEY and CDR2 is SMNVEV in the germline V gene (reference sequence). The CDR3 spans 15 residues.

The chain is built from TRBV11-3 and TRBJ2-1; 8 bases line up with TRBD2. The germline gives CDR1 SGHNT, CDR2 YENEEA. The V and J ends lost 2 bases and 7 bases, in that order; junction bases with no gene match: 7. This CDR3 spans 15 amino acids. The CDR3 region is CASSLLRGVRNEQFF. The CDR3 DNA follows: TGTGCCAGCAGCTTACTGCGGGGGGTGCGTAATGAGCAGTTCTTC.

This chain joins TRBV6-5 and TRBJ2-7; TRBD1 aligns across 8 bases. This CDR3 region has 15 residues. CDR1 is MNHEY and CDR2 is SVGAGI in the germline V gene. The junction had 8 bases not matched to a gene; V was cut back by 2 bases and J by 5 bases. CDR3 sequence: CASSYTGQGRDEQYF. As DNA, the CDR3 is TGTGCCAGCAGTTACACTGGACAGGGTCGCGACGAGCAGTACTTC.

The V and J genes are TRBV3-1 (or the pseudogene TRBV3-2) and TRBJ2-5; 14 positions match TRBD2. V trimming: 1 base; J trimming: 5 bases; junction bases outside the gene matches: 6. The CDR3 contains 17 residues. Looked up from germline, CDR1 is LGHDT and CDR2 is YNNKEL (reference sequence). This chain's CDR3 is CASSQGLAGGLSETQYF. The CDR3 nucleotides read TGTGCCAGCAGCCAAGGACTAGCGGGGGGGCTTTCTGAGACCCAGTACTTC.